This TCR beta chain appears in the sequencing data of a study of blood T cells in healthy people across ages. Findings and limits, study-wide: Donor CMV status, an unknown factor, possibly confounded changes in expanded clonotypes.

This CDR3 has 15 residues. The ends were cut back, 5 bases at V and 3 bases at J, with 14 bases in the middle. Germline V lookup: CDR1 SGHVS, CDR2 FNYEAQ. With respect to this clonotype: Its antigen remains unknown.

For the second PCR, which ran for about 7 to 11 cycles, a sample-barcoded 5' primer and a J-beta primer mix were used. Each cDNA was tagged by a template-switch adaptor containing 12 random nucleotides. TCRdb passed the 5' RACE reads through MiXCR, listing each CDR3 protein once. The data hold hundreds of thousands of distinct CDR3 sequences, with around 24% observed a single time. This sample also belongs to another study, concerning T cells of mothers and their children. That work states: Researchers put all of the extracted RNA into cDNA synthesis, using 1.5 ug per 15 ul. Each child gave about 3 million TCR beta CDR3 reads (each mother, over 9.5 million).

The origin of this receptor is a boy between 10 and 17 years old in good health. This chain connects TRBV7-6 to TRBJ1-5, with D possibly being TRBD1 (5 bases). The sequenced sample was blood. The CDR3 nucleotides read TGTGCCAGCAGCCCCCGGCAAGGGGCCAATCAGCCCCAGCATTTT. Encoded protein: CASSPRQGANQPQHF. The full variable domain, rest sourced from reference TRBV7-6 and TRBJ1-5, is GAGVSQSPRYKVTKRGQDVALRCDPISGHVSLYWYRQALGQGPEFLTYFNYEAQQDKSGLPNDRFSAERPEGSISTLTIQRTEQRDSAMYRCASSPRQGANQPQHFGDGTRLSIL.